A selection of T cell receptor beta chains follows, all from one sample in a study of patients and donors after allogeneic stem cell transplantation. TCRdb fed the RT-PCR reads into MiXCR, producing one record per CDR3 protein. This table holds 80,000 to 90,000 distinct CDR3 sequences, about 48% found once. The sample comprised blood, either unsorted or a sorted T cell fraction (not recorded which). These receptor sequences come from a human donor who was either an allogeneic HSCT recipient or a stem cell or donor lymphocyte infusion donor (not recorded which). It is not recorded whose cells these are; they may come from a transplant donor. Both conserved end residues are part of each CDR3. Fields, in order: clone size, V gene, J gene, D gene, CDR3 protein, CDR3 DNA. A D gene is named only where the DNA matches it firmly. The size of a clone is reported for some rows only, either as once, few or many, or as a class for expanded clones.

NA	TRBV12-3/TRBV12-4	TRBJ2-5	TRBD2	CASSFSGRTSETQYF	TGTGCCAGCAGTTTTAGCGGGAGGACGAGTGAGACCCAGTACTTC
few	TRBV12-3/TRBV12-4	TRBJ1-4	TRBD1	CASSRGDRGEKLFF	TGTGCCAGCAGCCGTGGAGACAGGGGTGAAAAACTGTTTTTT
NA	TRBV5-5	TRBJ2-7	TRBD1	CASSLDPGGMTYEQYF	TGTGCCAGCAGCTTGGACCCAGGGGGTATGACCTACGAGCAGTACTTC
few	TRBV27	TRBJ1-2	NA	CASSLKGVYGYTF	TGTGCCAGCAGTTTGAAAGGCGTCTATGGCTACACCTTC
NA	TRBV3-1	TRBJ2-2	NA	CASSLGLAQTGELFF	TGTGCCAGCAGCCTTGGACTTGCCCAAACCGGGGAGCTGTTTTTT
NA	TRBV27	TRBJ2-7	TRBD1	CASWTGNDEQYF	TGTGCCAGCTGGACAGGGAACGACGAGCAGTACTTC
NA	TRBV28	TRBJ2-7	TRBD1	CASSFRTGGAYEQYF	TGTGCCAGCAGTTTCCGGACAGGGGGCGCCTACGAGCAGTACTTC
NA	TRBV11-1	TRBJ1-2	NA	CASSPAGLYGYTF	TGTGCCAGCAGCCCGGCGGGGCTCTATGGCTACACCTTC
few	TRBV4-3	TRBJ1-1	TRBD1	CASSQDPGGVDEAFF	TGCGCCAGCAGCCAAGATCCAGGGGGTGTCGATGAAGCTTTCTTT
NA	TRBV29-1	TRBJ1-2	TRBD1	CSGGTGTGYTF	TGCAGCGGGGGGACAGGGACTGGCTACACCTTC
NA	TRBV6-5	TRBJ1-6	TRBD1	CASSYSYPGQYNSPLHF	TGTGCCAGCAGTTACTCGTACCCGGGACAGTATAATTCACCCCTCCACTTT
NA	TRBV7-9	TRBJ1-5	NA	CASSYRDGNQPQHF	TGTGCCAGCAGTTACAGGGATGGCAATCAGCCCCAGCATTTT
NA	TRBV21-1	TRBJ1-5	NA	CASSKSGQDSNQPQHF	TGTGCCAGCAGCAAATCTGGACAGGACAGCAATCAGCCCCAGCATTTT
NA	TRBV9	TRBJ1-6	NA	CASSVDGAPGSPLHF	TGTGCCAGCAGCGTAGACGGGGCCCCGGGTTCACCCCTCCACTTT
few	TRBV9	TRBJ1-2	NA	CASSERGAKGHGYTF	TGTGCCAGCAGCGAAAGGGGGGCCAAGGGGCATGGCTACACCTTC
few	TRBV6-5	TRBJ1-5	NA	CASSYRQESGPQHF	TGTGCCAGCAGTTACCGACAGGAAAGTGGGCCCCAGCATTTT
NA	TRBV6-6	TRBJ1-1	TRBD1	CASNSGGNTEAFF	TGTGCCAGCAATTCAGGGGGTAACACTGAAGCTTTCTTT
NA	TRBV27	TRBJ1-1	TRBD1	CASSFDRGWGTEAFF	TGTGCCAGCAGTTTTGACAGGGGCTGGGGCACTGAAGCTTTCTTT
NA	TRBV2	TRBJ1-1	NA	CASEEGPGAFF	TGTGCCAGCGAAGAGGGACCGGGAGCTTTCTTT
NA	TRBV5-1	TRBJ2-1	TRBD2	CASSPVLAGDNEQFF	TGCGCCAGCAGCCCCGTGTTGGCGGGAGATAATGAGCAGTTCTTC
NA	TRBV10-3	TRBJ1-2	NA	CAISEEAGVFGYTF	TGTGCCATCAGTGAAGAAGCGGGAGTTTTTGGCTACACCTTC
NA	TRBV28	TRBJ1-4	NA	CASSTSYEKLFF	TGTGCCAGCAGCACATCATATGAAAAACTGTTTTTT
NA	TRBV7-8	TRBJ1-5	NA	CASSLLQGSLKPQHF	TGTGCCAGCAGCTTACTTCAGGGCTCGCTGAAGCCCCAGCATTTT
NA	TRBV27	TRBJ2-7	NA	CASSPGAWGEQYF	TGTGCCAGCAGTCCGGGGGCTTGGGGCGAGCAGTACTTC
NA	TRBV7-3	TRBJ2-2	NA	CASRVIAGQYTGELFF	TGTGCCAGCAGGGTAATAGCGGGACAGTACACCGGGGAGCTGTTTTTT
NA	TRBV29-1	TRBJ2-7	NA	CSGAGGVGEQYF	TGCAGCGGCGCAGGTGGGGTAGGAGAGCAGTACTTC
few	TRBV12-3/TRBV12-4	TRBJ1-4	TRBD1	CASSPELKGASNEKLFF	TGTGCCAGCAGTCCCGAGTTAAAGGGGGCATCTAATGAAAAACTGTTTTTT
NA	TRBV29-1	TRBJ1-4	TRBD1	CSVTDRGPGEKLFF	TGCAGCGTGACCGACAGGGGCCCCGGTGAAAAACTGTTTTTT
few	TRBV12-3/TRBV12-4	TRBJ1-1	NA	CASSFRAVGRMREAFF	TGTGCCAGCAGTTTTCGAGCAGTAGGCCGGATGCGGGAAGCTTTCTTT
few	TRBV28	TRBJ1-2	TRBD1	CASSSQTGVYGYTF	TGTGCCAGCAGTTCACAGACAGGGGTCTATGGCTACACCTTC
few	TRBV14	TRBJ1-5	NA	CASSAAGNNQPQHF	TGTGCCAGCAGCGCAGCAGGGAACAATCAGCCCCAGCATTTT